Listed below are T cell receptor gamma chains from one sample, sequenced in a study of Vδ1+ human thymocytes. TCRdb made new clone calls on the multiplex PCR reads using CATT. The sample contains about 36,000 gamma-chain clones, roughly a fifth of which appear only once. The specimen was Vdelta1+ gamma-delta thymocytes from the thymus. Every receptor here comes from a girl in the first two years of life who had congenital heart surgery. CDR3s include the opening cysteine and the closing phenylalanine or tryptophan. Clone size is not always given. Where it is, it says once, few, many or a class for expanded clones.

V gene	J gene	clone size	CDR3 protein	CDR3 DNA
TRGV8	TRGJ1/TRGJ2	few	CATWAPTYYKKLF	TGTGCCACCTGGGCCCCAACTTATTATAAGAAACTCTTT
TRGV2	TRGJP2	NA	CAAWDGPGDWIKTF	TGTGCCGCCTGGGACGGGCCCGGTGATTGGATCAAGACGTTT
TRGV3	TRGJ1/TRGJ2	NA	CATWDILNYYKKLF	TGTGCCACCTGGGACATACTGAATTATTATAAGAAACTCTTT
TRGV3	TRGJ1/TRGJ2	NA	CATASGAISGLF	TGTGCCACGGCATCGGGGGCGATAAGTGGACTCTTT
TRGV3	TRGJ1/TRGJ2	NA	CATWDRLFWKLF	TGTGCCACCTGGGACAGGCTATTCTGGAAACTCTTT
TRGV3	TRGJ1/TRGJ2	NA	CATWDGVGYKKLF	TGTGCCACCTGGGACGGGGTGGGGTATAAGAAACTCTTT
TRGV3	TRGJ1/TRGJ2	NA	CATWTFSPGYKKLF	TGTGCCACCTGGACGTTTTCTCCCGGTTATAAGAAACTCTTT
TRGV4	TRGJ1/TRGJ2	NA	CATWDDGVKLF	TGTGCCACCTGGGACGACGGCGTGAAACTCTTT
TRGV2	TRGJP2	few	CATWDGYSSDWIKTF	TGTGCCACCTGGGACGGGTATAGTAGTGATTGGATCAAGACGTTT
TRGV4	TRGJ1/TRGJ2	NA	CATWDGGNYYKKLF	TGTGCCACCTGGGATGGGGGGAATTATTATAAGAAACTCTTT
TRGV2	TRGJ1/TRGJ2	NA	CATWWGYKKLF	TGTGCCACCTGGTGGGGTTATAAGAAACTCTTT
TRGV8	TRGJ1/TRGJ2	NA	CATWDNGTKKLF	TGTGCCACCTGGGATAACGGAACGAAGAAACTCTTT
TRGV3	TRGJ1/TRGJ2	NA	CATWDLNYKKLF	TGTGCCACCTGGGACTTAAATTATAAGAAACTCTTT
TRGV4	TRGJ1/TRGJ2	few	CATWDWAYYKKLF	TGTGCCACCTGGGACTGGGCCTATTATAAGAAACTCTTT
TRGV4	TRGJ1/TRGJ2	few	CATWDASGGKLF	TGTGCCACCTGGGATGCCTCGGGGGGGAAACTCTTT